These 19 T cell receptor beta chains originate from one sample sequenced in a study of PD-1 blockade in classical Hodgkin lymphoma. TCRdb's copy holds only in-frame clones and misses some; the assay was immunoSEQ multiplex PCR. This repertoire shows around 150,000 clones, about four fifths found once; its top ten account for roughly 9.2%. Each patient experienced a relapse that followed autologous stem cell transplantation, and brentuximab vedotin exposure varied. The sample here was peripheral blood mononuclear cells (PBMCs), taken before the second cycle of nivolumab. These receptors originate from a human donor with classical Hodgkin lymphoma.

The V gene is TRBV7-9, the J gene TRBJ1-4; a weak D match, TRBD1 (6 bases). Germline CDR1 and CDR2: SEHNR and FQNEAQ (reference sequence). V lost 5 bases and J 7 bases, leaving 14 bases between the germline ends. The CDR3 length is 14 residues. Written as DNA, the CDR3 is TGTGCCAGCAGCATCAGGGGAGGGGGTGAAAAACTGTTTTTT. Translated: CASSIRGGGEKLFF.

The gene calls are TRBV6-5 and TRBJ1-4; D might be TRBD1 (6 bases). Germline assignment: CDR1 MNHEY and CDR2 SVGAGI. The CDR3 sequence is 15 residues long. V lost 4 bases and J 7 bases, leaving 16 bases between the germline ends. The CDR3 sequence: CASSSRDNGGEKLFF. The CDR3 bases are TGTGCCAGCAGTTCCCGGGACAATGGAGGTGAAAAACTGTTTTTT.

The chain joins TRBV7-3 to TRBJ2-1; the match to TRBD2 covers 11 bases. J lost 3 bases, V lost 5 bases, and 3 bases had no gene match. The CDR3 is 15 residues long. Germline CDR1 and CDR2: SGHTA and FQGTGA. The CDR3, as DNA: TGTGCCAGCAGCCTACTAGCGGGGGTCTACAATGAGCAGTTCTTC. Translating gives CASSLLAGVYNEQFF. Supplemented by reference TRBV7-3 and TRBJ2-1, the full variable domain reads GAGVSQTPSNKVTEKGKYVELRCDPISGHTALYWYRQSLGQGPEFLIYFQGTGAADDSGLPNDRFFAVRPEGSVSTLKIQRTERGDSAVYLCASSLLAGVYNEQFFGPGTRLTVL.

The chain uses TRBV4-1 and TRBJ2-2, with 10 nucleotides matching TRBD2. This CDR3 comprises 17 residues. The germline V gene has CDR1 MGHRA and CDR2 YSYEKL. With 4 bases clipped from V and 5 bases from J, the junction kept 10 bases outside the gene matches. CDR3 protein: CASSRVGLSGRTGELFF. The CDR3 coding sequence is TGCGCCAGCAGCCGGGTGGGCCTTAGCGGGAGGACCGGGGAGCTGTTTTTT.

CDR3 coding DNA: TGCAGTGCTCGTTCAGGGTCACCCCTCCACTTT. It specifies CSARSGSPLHF. The rearrangement uses TRBV20-1 and TRBJ1-6; maybe TRBD1 (5 bases). Germline CDR1 reads DFQATT; CDR2 reads SNEGSKA (reference sequence). Trimming took off 5 bases at V and 10 bases at J, with 9 bases between the two ends. The CDR3 runs 11 residues.

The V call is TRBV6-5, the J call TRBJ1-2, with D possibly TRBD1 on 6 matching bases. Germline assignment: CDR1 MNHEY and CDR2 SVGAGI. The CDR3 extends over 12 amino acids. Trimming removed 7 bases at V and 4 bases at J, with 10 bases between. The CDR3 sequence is CASIDRSYGYTF. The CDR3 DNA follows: TGTGCCAGCATCGACAGGTCCTATGGCTACACCTTC.

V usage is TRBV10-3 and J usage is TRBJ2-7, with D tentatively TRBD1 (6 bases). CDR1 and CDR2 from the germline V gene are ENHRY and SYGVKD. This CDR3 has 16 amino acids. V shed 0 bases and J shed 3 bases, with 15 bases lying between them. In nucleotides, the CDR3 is TGTGCCATCAGTGAGTCGCGGCAGGGGATCCGCTACGAGCAGTACTTC. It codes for CAISESRQGIRYEQYF.

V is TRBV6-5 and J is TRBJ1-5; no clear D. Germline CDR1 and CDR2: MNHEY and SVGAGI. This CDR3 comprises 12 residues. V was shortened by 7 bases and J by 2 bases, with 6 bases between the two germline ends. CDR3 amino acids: CASTGGNQPQHF. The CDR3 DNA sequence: TGTGCCAGCACCGGGGGCAATCAGCCCCAGCATTTT.

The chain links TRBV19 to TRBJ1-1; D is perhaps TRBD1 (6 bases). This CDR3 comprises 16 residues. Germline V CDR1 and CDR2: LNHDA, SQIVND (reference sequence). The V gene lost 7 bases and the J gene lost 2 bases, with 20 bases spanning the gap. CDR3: CASTPNPGARNTEAFF. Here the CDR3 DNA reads TGTGCCAGTACCCCCAACCCAGGGGCCCGCAACACTGAAGCTTTCTTT.

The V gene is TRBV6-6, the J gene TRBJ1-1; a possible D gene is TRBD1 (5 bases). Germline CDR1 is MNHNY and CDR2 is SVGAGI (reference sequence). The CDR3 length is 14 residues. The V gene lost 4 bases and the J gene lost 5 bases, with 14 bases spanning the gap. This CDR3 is CASSFNNQGTEAFF. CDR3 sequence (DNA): TGTGCCAGCAGTTTTAATAATCAGGGTACTGAAGCTTTCTTT.

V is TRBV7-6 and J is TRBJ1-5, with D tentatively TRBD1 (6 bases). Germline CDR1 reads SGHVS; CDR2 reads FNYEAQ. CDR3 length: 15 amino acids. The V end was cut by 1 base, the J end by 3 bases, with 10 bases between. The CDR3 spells CASSLVGQNNQPQHF. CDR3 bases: TGTGCCAGCAGCTTAGTCGGACAGAACAATCAGCCCCAGCATTTT.

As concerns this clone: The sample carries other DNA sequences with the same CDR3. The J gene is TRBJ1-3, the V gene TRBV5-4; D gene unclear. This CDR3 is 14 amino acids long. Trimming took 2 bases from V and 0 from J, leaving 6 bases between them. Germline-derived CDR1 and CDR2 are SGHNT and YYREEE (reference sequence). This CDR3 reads CASSLGSSGNTIYF. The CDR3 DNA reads TGTGCCAGCAGCTTAGGGAGCTCTGGAAACACCATATATTTT.

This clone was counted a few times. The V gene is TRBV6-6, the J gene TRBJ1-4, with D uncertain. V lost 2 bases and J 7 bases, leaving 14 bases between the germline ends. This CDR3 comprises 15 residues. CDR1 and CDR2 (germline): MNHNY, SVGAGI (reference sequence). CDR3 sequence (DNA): TGTGCCAGCAGTTACGTAGAGGAGGGCGGTGAAAAACTGTTTTTT. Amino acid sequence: CASSYVEEGGEKLFF.

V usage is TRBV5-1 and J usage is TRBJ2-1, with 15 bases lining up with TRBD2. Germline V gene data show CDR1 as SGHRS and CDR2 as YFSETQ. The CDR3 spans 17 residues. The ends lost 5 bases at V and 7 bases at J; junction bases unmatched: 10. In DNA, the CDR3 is TGCGCCAGCAGTTCCCTACCGGGACTAGCGGGAGGAAATGAGCAGTTCTTC. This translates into CASSSLPGLAGGNEQFF.

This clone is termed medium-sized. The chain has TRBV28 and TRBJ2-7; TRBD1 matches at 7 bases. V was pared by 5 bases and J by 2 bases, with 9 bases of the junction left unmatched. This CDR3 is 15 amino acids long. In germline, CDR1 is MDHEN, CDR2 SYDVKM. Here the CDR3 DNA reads TGTGCCAGCAGTACGGGGACAGACGAAACCTACGAGCAGTACTTC. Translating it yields CASSTGTDETYEQYF.

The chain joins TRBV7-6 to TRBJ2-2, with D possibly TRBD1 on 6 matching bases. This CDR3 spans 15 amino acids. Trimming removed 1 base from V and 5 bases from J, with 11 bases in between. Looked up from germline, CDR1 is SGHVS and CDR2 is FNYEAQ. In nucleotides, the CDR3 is TGTGCCAGCAGCTTAGTCCGGCAGGGGACCGGGGAGCTGTTTTTT. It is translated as CASSLVRQGTGELFF. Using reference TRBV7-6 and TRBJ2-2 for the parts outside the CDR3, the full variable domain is GAGVSQSPRYKVTKRGQDVALRCDPISGHVSLYWYRQALGQGPEFLTYFNYEAQQDKSGLPNDRFSAERPEGSISTLTIQRTEQRDSAMYRCASSLVRQGTGELFFGEGSRLTVL.

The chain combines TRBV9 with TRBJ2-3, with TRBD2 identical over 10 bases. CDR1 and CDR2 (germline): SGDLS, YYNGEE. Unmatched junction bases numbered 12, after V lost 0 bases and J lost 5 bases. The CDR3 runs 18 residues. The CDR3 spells CASSVGAAAGGQRDTQYF. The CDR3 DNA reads TGTGCCAGCAGCGTAGGGGCAGCAGCGGGGGGGCAAAGAGATACGCAGTATTTT. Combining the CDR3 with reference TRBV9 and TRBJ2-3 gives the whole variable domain DSGVTQTPKHLITATGQRVTLRCSPRSGDLSVYWYQQSLDQGLQFLIQYYNGEERAKGNILERFSAQQFPDLHSELNLSSLELGDSALYFCASSVGAAAGGQRDTQYFGPGTRLTVL.

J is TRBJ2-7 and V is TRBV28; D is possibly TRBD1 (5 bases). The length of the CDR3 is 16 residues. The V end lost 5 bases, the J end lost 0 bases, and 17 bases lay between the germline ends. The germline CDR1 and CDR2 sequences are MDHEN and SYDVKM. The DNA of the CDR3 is TGTGCCAGCAGTCTGACAGTACCGAGATTCTCCTACGAGCAGTACTTC. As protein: CASSLTVPRFSYEQYF.

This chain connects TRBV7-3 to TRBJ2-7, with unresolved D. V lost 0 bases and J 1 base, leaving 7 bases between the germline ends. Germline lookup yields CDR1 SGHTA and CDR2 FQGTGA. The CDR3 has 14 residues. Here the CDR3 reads CASSLTVGSYEQYF. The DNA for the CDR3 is TGTGCCAGCAGCTTAACGGTCGGGTCCTACGAGCAGTACTTC.